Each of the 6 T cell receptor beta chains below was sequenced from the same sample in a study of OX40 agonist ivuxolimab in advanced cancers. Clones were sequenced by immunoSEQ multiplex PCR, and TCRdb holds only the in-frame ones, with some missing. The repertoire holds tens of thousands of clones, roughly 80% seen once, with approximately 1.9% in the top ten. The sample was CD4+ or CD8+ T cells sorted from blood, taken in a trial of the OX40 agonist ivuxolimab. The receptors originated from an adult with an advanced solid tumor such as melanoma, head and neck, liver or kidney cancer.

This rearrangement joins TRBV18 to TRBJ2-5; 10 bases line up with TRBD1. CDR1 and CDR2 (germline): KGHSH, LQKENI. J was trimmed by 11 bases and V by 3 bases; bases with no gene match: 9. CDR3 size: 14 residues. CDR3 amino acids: CASSPSPDRGSQYF. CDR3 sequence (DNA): TGTGCCAGCTCACCCTCCCCGGACAGGGGGTCACAGTACTTC.

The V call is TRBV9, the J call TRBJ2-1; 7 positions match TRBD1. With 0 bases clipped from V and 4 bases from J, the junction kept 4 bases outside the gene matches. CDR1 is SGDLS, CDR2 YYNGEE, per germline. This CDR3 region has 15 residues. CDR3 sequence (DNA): TGTGCCAGCAGCGTAGGACAGGGTAGATACAATGAGCAGTTCTTC. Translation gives CASSVGQGRYNEQFF.

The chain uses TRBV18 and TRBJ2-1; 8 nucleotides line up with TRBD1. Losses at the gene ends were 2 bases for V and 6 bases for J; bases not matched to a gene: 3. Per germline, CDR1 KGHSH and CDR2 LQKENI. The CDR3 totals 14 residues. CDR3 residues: CASSPSDRANEQFF. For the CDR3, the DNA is TGTGCCAGCTCACCATCGGACAGGGCCAATGAGCAGTTCTTC.

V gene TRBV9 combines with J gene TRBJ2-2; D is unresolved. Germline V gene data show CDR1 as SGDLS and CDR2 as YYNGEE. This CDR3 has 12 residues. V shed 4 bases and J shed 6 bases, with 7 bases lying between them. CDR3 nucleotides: TGTGCCAGCAGCACCGCCCCCGGGGAGCTGTTTTTT. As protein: CASSTAPGELFF.

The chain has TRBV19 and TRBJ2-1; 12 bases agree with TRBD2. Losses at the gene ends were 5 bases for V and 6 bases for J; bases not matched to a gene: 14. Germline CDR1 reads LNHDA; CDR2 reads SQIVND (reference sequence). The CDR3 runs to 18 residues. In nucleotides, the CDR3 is TGTGCCAGTAGTCCCCGGAGGCTAGCGGGGGGGCCCGTCAATGAGCAGTTCTTC. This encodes CASSPRRLAGGPVNEQFF. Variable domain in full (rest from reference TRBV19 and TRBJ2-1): DGGITQSPKYLFRKEGQNVTLSCEQNLNHDAMYWYRQDPGQGLRLIYYSQIVNDFQKGDIAEGYSVSREKKESFPLTVTSAQKNPTAFYLCASSPRRLAGGPVNEQFFGPGTRLTVL.

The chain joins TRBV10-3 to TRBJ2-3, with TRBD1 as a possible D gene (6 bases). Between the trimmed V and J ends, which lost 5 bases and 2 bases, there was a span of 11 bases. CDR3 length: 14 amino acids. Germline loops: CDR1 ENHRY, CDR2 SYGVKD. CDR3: CAISSGQFTDTQYF. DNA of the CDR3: TGTGCCATCAGTAGTGGACAGTTCACAGATACGCAGTATTTT.